Listed below are T cell receptor beta chains from one sample, sequenced in a study of T cell responses to AZD1222 COVID-19 vaccine. This table comes from immunoSEQ multiplex PCR, and its TCRdb copy is limited to in-frame clones, with some not included. This table has 150,000 to 200,000 clones, just over 90% appearing once. This specimen was peripheral blood, taken 28 days after the second dose of the MenACWY control vaccine. Every receptor here comes from an adult who received the MenACWY meningococcal vaccine as a control. Each CDR3 is given with its conserved first and last residue. A D gene is named only where the DNA matches it firmly. Size tells how often a clone was seen (once, few, many) or the class of an expanded clone, and some rows leave it out.

D gene | clone size | J gene | V gene | CDR3 protein | CDR3 DNA
NA | NA | TRBJ2-3 | TRBV6-2/TRBV6-3 | CASSATSDTQYF | TGTGCCAGCAGCGCGACCTCAGATACGCAGTATTTT
NA | few | TRBJ2-7 | TRBV11-2 | CASSQSYEQYF | TGTGCCAGCAGCCAATCCTACGAGCAGTACTTC
NA | NA | TRBJ2-7 | TRBV2 | CASDMTYEQYF | TGTGCCAGCGACATGACCTACGAGCAGTACTTC
TRBD1 | NA | TRBJ1-4 | TRBV15 | CATNSDRGNEKLFF | TGTGCCACCAATTCGGACAGGGGGAATGAAAAACTGTTTTTT
NA | NA | TRBJ1-2 | TRBV6-5 | CASQADLGGGYTF | TGTGCCAGTCAAGCGGACCTTGGCGGGGGCTACACCTTC
NA | NA | TRBJ1-1 | TRBV9 | CASSAPQSEAFF | TGTGCCAGCAGCGCGCCACAGTCGGAAGCTTTCTTT
NA | NA | TRBJ2-7 | TRBV11-3 | CASSLAGAPYEQYF | TGTGCCAGCAGCTTAGCAGGGGCCCCCTACGAGCAGTACTTC
TRBD2 | once | TRBJ2-7 | TRBV7-2 | CASSLRGLAGDYEQYF | TGTGCCAGCAGCTTACGGGGACTAGCGGGAGACTACGAGCAGTACTTC
NA | NA | TRBJ1-2 | TRBV28 | CASSSSQGGYYGYTF | NA
NA | few | TRBJ1-2 | TRBV29-1 | CSVLANQGGYTF | TGCAGCGTCCTAGCTAACCAGGGGGGCTACACCTTC
NA | few | TRBJ2-7 | TRBV7-8 | CASSLSGAKRYYEQYF | TGTGCCAGCAGCCTCTCAGGGGCCAAACGCTACTACGAGCAGTACTTC
NA | NA | TRBJ2-3 | TRBV11-2 | CASSRLPASTDTQYF | TGTGCCAGCAGCCGTCTCCCCGCTAGCACAGATACGCAGTATTTT
TRBD1 | NA | TRBJ1-5 | TRBV28 | CASSLRTGYSNQPQHF | TGTGCCAGCAGTTTACGGACAGGGTATAGCAATCAGCCCCAGCATTTT
NA | NA | TRBJ2-3 | TRBV18 | CASSWGLSTDTQYF | TGTGCCAGCTCATGGGGCCTGAGCACAGATACGCAGTATTTT
TRBD2 | once | TRBJ2-1 | TRBV11-2 | CASSSAGLGFNEQFF | TGTGCCAGCAGCTCCGCCGGACTAGGGTTCAATGAGCAGTTCTTC
NA | NA | TRBJ2-1 | TRBV7-2 | CASSPTSGSDEQFF | TGTGCCAGCAGCCCAACTTCTGGCAGCGATGAGCAGTTCTTC
NA | NA | TRBJ2-7 | TRBV28 | CASSLSPWDEQYF | TGTGCCAGCAGTTTAAGCCCCTGGGACGAGCAGTACTTC
NA | NA | TRBJ2-3 | TRBV7-2 | CASSLVFADTQYF | TGTGCCAGCAGCTTAGTTTTCGCAGATACGCAGTATTTT
NA | NA | TRBJ2-3 | TRBV19 | CASSLSADTQYF | TGTGCCAGTAGCCTCAGCGCAGATACGCAGTATTTT
NA | NA | TRBJ2-3 | TRBV30 | CAWSVRDLSTDTQYF | TGTGCCTGGAGTGTACGTGACTTAAGCACAGATACGCAGTATTTT
NA | once | TRBJ1-3 | TRBV10-1 | CASRARQVSSGNTIYF | TGCGCCAGCAGGGCTAGACAGGTGAGCTCTGGAAACACCATATATTTT
TRBD1 | once | TRBJ1-3 | TRBV18 | CASSPPIGPGQLSSGNTIYF | TGTGCCAGCTCGCCCCCCATCGGACCGGGACAGCTCAGCTCTGGAAACACCATATATTTT
NA | few | TRBJ2-7 | TRBV7-9 | CASSLSAREDILYF | TGTGCCAGCAGCTTATCCGCCCGCGAGGATATTCTCTACTTC
NA | NA | TRBJ2-4 | TRBV11-1 | CASSPGQGFVKNIQYF | TGTGCCAGCAGCCCAGGTCAGGGTTTTGTCAAAAACATTCAGTACTTC
NA | NA | TRBJ2-3 | TRBV5-4 | CASSFRGSSTDTQYF | TGTGCCAGCAGCTTCCGGGGGTCTAGCACAGATACGCAGTATTTT
NA | once | TRBJ2-1 | TRBV19 | CASSIGQEGYNEQFF | TGTGCCAGTAGTATCGGGCAGGAAGGCTACAATGAGCAGTTCTTC
NA | NA | TRBJ1-5 | TRBV28 | CASSFSVDSNQPQHF | TGTGCCAGCAGTTTCTCCGTGGATAGCAATCAGCCCCAGCATTTT
TRBD2 | once | TRBJ2-4 | TRBV6-1 | CASSDLGVLAGDIQYF | TGTGCCAGCAGTGACCTCGGGGTTCTAGCGGGGGACATTCAGTACTTC
NA | NA | TRBJ2-2 | TRBV24-1 | CATSDFRVGPNTGELFF | TGTGCCACCAGTGATTTCAGGGTGGGGCCTAACACCGGGGAGCTGTTTTTT
TRBD1 | NA | TRBJ1-3 | TRBV28 | CASGTGAYSGNTIYF | TGTGCCAGCGGAACAGGGGCCTACTCTGGAAACACCATATATTTT
NA | NA | TRBJ2-3 | TRBV3-1/TRBV3-2 | CASSLSYTQYF | TGTGCCAGCAGCCTTAGTTATACGCAGTATTTT
NA | NA | TRBJ1-5 | TRBV12-3/TRBV12-4 | CASSLRGDQPQHF | TGTGCCAGCAGTTTAAGGGGAGATCAGCCCCAGCATTTT
TRBD2 | NA | TRBJ2-1 | TRBV13 | CASSIPLSGRTMQFF | TGTGCCAGCAGCATCCCGCTTAGCGGGAGGACTATGCAGTTCTTC
NA | NA | TRBJ2-3 | TRBV5-1 | CASSLGQGGRRSTDTQYF | TGCGCCAGCAGCCTAGGACAGGGAGGGCGCCGTAGCACAGATACGCAGTATTTT
NA | NA | TRBJ1-2 | TRBV9 | CASSPEVTGWHYGYTF | TGTGCCAGCAGCCCAGAGGTAACAGGCTGGCACTATGGCTACACCTTC
TRBD2 | NA | TRBJ2-1 | TRBV5-1 | CASSAGTSGRVNEQFF | TGCGCCAGCAGCGCCGGGACTAGCGGGAGAGTTAATGAGCAGTTCTTC
TRBD2 | NA | TRBJ2-1 | TRBV4-2 | CASSQDRLAGGTVSYNEQFF | TGTGCCAGCAGCCAAGATAGACTAGCGGGAGGTACGGTCTCCTACAATGAGCAGTTCTTC
NA | NA | TRBJ2-7 | TRBV3-1/TRBV3-2 | CASSPTTTGVEQYF | TGTGCCAGCAGCCCTACTACCACGGGTGTCGAGCAGTACTTC
NA | NA | TRBJ1-3 | TRBV9 | CASSPREGSSGNTIYF | TGTGCCAGCAGCCCGAGAGAAGGGAGCTCTGGAAACACCATATATTTT
NA | NA | TRBJ1-1 | TRBV9 | CASSAQGGAVEAFF | TGTGCCAGCAGCGCACAGGGAGGGGCGGTTGAAGCTTTCTTT
NA | NA | TRBJ1-2 | TRBV30 | CAHLLGGGYTF | TGTGCCCACCTTCTGGGGGGAGGCTACACCTTC
NA | NA | TRBJ1-3 | TRBV4-2 | CASSQGAGQSSGNTIYF | TGTGCCAGCAGCCAAGGGGCCGGACAGAGCTCTGGAAACACCATATATTTT
TRBD1 | once | TRBJ2-2 | TRBV27 | CASSWGQGNTGELFF | TGTGCCAGCAGTTGGGGACAGGGGAACACCGGGGAGCTGTTTTTT
NA | NA | TRBJ1-2 | TRBV5-8 | CASSLGRPYGYTF | TGTGCCAGCAGCTTGGGCAGGCCCTATGGCTACACCTTC
TRBD2 | NA | TRBJ2-1 | TRBV28 | CASLTSGAGNEQFF | TGTGCCAGCCTCACTAGCGGGGCTGGCAATGAGCAGTTCTTC
NA | NA | TRBJ2-1 | TRBV15 | CATSRGGYSGEQFF | TGTGCCACCAGCAGAGGGGGGTATTCAGGTGAGCAGTTCTTC
NA | once | TRBJ1-4 | TRBV5-1 | CASSLAGGTNEKLFF | TGCGCCAGCAGCTTGGCCGGGGGAACTAATGAAAAACTGTTTTTT
TRBD2 | NA | TRBJ2-1 | TRBV11-2 | CASSFGGRADEQFF | TGTGCCAGCAGCTTCGGCGGGAGGGCTGATGAGCAGTTCTTC
NA | NA | TRBJ1-4 | TRBV20-1 | CSAIWSEKLFF | TGCAGTGCTATTTGGTCTGAAAAACTGTTTTTT
TRBD1 | NA | TRBJ2-7 | TRBV5-1 | CASSQAPGQSSYEQYF | TGCGCCAGCAGCCAGGCACCGGGACAGAGCTCCTACGAGCAGTACTTC
NA | NA | TRBJ2-7 | TRBV6-5 | CASNEREQYF | TGTGCCAGCAACGAGCGCGAGCAGTACTTC